One sample yielded the 17 T cell receptor gamma chains listed below, sequenced in a study of Vδ1+ human thymocytes. Their cognate antigens are unknown. Notes on the study in general: In the thymus, TRG and TRD repertoires looked highly polyclonal with Gaussian CDR3 lengths.

The template was reverse-transcribed extracted RNA. The CDR3 regions were amplified by multiplex PCR from V-gene primers to a constant-region primer. TCRdb repeated clone calling on the multiplex PCR reads with CATT. Altogether approximately 40,000 gamma-chain clones are present, 20% being singletons, with the ten largest covering about 2%. Sequencing was done on a sample of Vdelta1+ gamma-delta thymocytes from the thymus. Subset defined: FACS-sorted CD3+ TCRalphabeta- TCRVdelta1+ TCRVdelta2- thymocytes. These receptors were collected from a girl under three years old who had congenital heart surgery.

The chain is built from TRGV8 and TRGJ1 or TRGJ2. The CDR3 is made up of 12 amino acids. CDR1 VENAVY and CDR2 YDSYNSRV come from the germline V gene. Germline trimming cut 4 bases from V and 11 bases from J; bases unmatched to any gene: 11. CDR3 sequence (DNA): TGTGCCACCTGGGACCGGGTAGAACAGAAACTCTTT. This translates into CATWDRVEQKLF.

This clone was seen a few times. This sequence joins TRGV3 and TRGJ1 or TRGJ2. The CDR3 is 13 residues long. Germline V gene data show CDR1 as VTNTFY and CDR2 as YDVSTARD (reference sequence). V gave up 5 bases and J gave up 3 bases; unmatched junction bases: 7. The CDR3 is CATWGPFYYKKLF. CDR3 coding DNA: TGTGCCACCTGGGGGCCCTTTTATTATAAGAAACTCTTT.

The V gene is TRGV3, the J gene TRGJ1 or TRGJ2. Germline lookup yields CDR1 VTNTFY and CDR2 YDVSTARD (reference sequence). V was clipped by 5 bases and J by 10 bases; unmatched bases: 14. CDR3 size: 13 residues. The CDR3 sequence is CATWGGVRVKKLF. CDR3 nucleotides: TGTGCCACCTGGGGCGGGGTACGGGTAAAGAAACTCTTT.

This clone was observed a handful of times. The chain is built from TRGV3 and TRGJ1 or TRGJ2. CDR1 and CDR2 from the germline V gene are VTNTFY and YDVSTARD (reference sequence). Unmatched junction bases numbered 6, after V lost 2 bases and J lost 2 bases. The CDR3 is made up of 14 amino acids. The chain's CDR3 is CATWDIIDYYKKLF. The CDR3 DNA is TGTGCCACCTGGGACATAATCGATTATTATAAGAAACTCTTT.

The chain combines TRGV3 with TRGJ1 or TRGJ2. Trimming took 1 base from V and 10 from J; bases not matched to a gene: 4. The CDR3 is made up of 11 amino acids. Germline CDR1 VTNTFY, CDR2 YDVSTARD (reference sequence). DNA of the CDR3: TGTGCCACCTGGGACAGCTCGAAGAAACTCTTT. The encoded protein is CATWDSSKKLF.

The table lists this clone with a few counts. V and J are TRGV3 and TRGJ1 or TRGJ2. This CDR3 is built from 15 residues. The germline V gene encodes CDR1 VTNTFY and CDR2 YDVSTARD (reference sequence). The ends lost 0 bases at V and 5 bases at J; junction bases unmatched: 10. CDR3 residues: CATWDRQGGDYKKLF. Here the CDR3 DNA reads TGTGCCACCTGGGACAGGCAGGGGGGCGATTATAAGAAACTCTTT.

Comments on this clone: At the DNA level, this CDR3 is encoded by other sequences in the same sample as well. The rearrangement links TRGV2 to TRGJ1 or TRGJ2. J gave up 11 bases and V 0 bases, and 4 bases lay outside the gene matches. Germline CDR1 and CDR2: EGSNGY and YDSYNSKV. The CDR3 contains 11 residues. The CDR3 sequence: CATWDGQEKLF. For the CDR3, the DNA is TGTGCCACCTGGGACGGGCAAGAGAAACTCTTT.

The chain carries TRGV4 and TRGJP. The germline CDR1 and CDR2 sequences are EGSTGY and YDSYTSSV. The CDR3 consists of 17 residues. V shed 4 bases and J 9 bases; nucleotides not matched to a gene: 12. Here the CDR3 DNA reads TGTGCCACCTGGGACGGATCAAGTGGGTTGGGCAAAAAAATCAAGGTATTT. Translating gives CATWDGSSGLGKKIKVF.

This clone was picked up a small number of times. This rearrangement joins TRGV2 to TRGJ1 or TRGJ2. The CDR3 length is 13 residues. With V trimmed by 1 base and J by 6 bases, 6 bases remained unmatched. The germline CDR1 and CDR2 sequences are EGSNGY and YDSYNSKV. The CDR3 loop is CATWDGITYKKLF. CDR3 nucleotide sequence: TGTGCCACCTGGGACGGAATTACTTATAAGAAACTCTTT.

The genes are TRGV2 and TRGJ1 or TRGJ2. The CDR3 totals 17 residues. The germline V gene encodes CDR1 EGSNGY and CDR2 YDSYNSKV. V lost 0 bases and J lost 0; bases outside the gene matches: 11. The CDR3, as DNA: TGTGCCACCTGGGACGGGCCCTCGAAAATGAATTATTATAAGAAACTCTTT. This translates into CATWDGPSKMNYYKKLF.

This clone was counted between two and nine times. This chain uses TRGV8 with TRGJ1 or TRGJ2. This CDR3 has 15 residues. Trimming removed 3 bases from V and 7 bases from J; junction bases left unmatched: 15. Germline V gives CDR1 VENAVY, CDR2 YDSYNSRV. CDR3 in DNA: TGTGCCACCTGGGATCACGCCCGCGGGGAGTATAAGAAACTCTTT. Translating it yields CATWDHARGEYKKLF.

Comments on this clone: A single base is all that separates this from a far larger clone, so a read error is likely. The sample carries other DNA sequences with the same CDR3. The J gene is TRGJ1 or TRGJ2, the V gene TRGV9. Germline CDR1 and CDR2: GITISATS and ISYDGTV (reference sequence). V gave up 0 bases and J gave up 7 bases; unmatched junction bases: 3. There are 12 residues in the CDR3. The CDR3 coding sequence is TGTGCCTTGTGGGAGGTGCCGTATAAGAAACTCTTT. This gives the protein CALWEVPYKKLF.

This clone has more than one count but fewer than ten. Other nucleotide sequences from this sample produce the same CDR3. This chain uses TRGV3 with TRGJP2. Losses at the gene ends were 0 bases for V and 3 bases for J; bases not matched to a gene: 7. Germline lookup yields CDR1 VTNTFY and CDR2 YDVSTARD (reference sequence). The CDR3 spans 16 residues. CDR3 in amino acids: CATWDRPGGSDWIKTF. The CDR3 DNA reads as TGTGCCACCTGGGACAGGCCGGGGGGTAGTGATTGGATCAAGACGTTT.

This clone was counted a few times. V and J are TRGV4 and TRGJ1 or TRGJ2. Germline loops: CDR1 EGSTGY, CDR2 YDSYTSSV. Trimming removed 4 bases from V and 10 bases from J; junction bases left unmatched: 7. This CDR3 has 11 residues. The DNA for the CDR3 is TGTGCCACCTGGGAACCATCGAAGAAACTCTTT. Amino acid sequence: CATWEPSKKLF.

This clone has a handful of counts. The rearrangement joins TRGV9 to TRGJ1 or TRGJ2. This CDR3 comprises 14 residues. Germline values: CDR1 GITISATS, CDR2 ISYDGTV (reference sequence). Trimming cost V 3 bases and J 12 bases; bases outside gene matches: 17. CDR3 coding DNA: TGTGCCTTGTGGGAGCCTCCAGGAAAAGTCTGGAAACTCTTT. It codes for CALWEPPGKVWKLF.

This clone was observed a few times. One junction end disagrees with the germline gene, perhaps due to a read error. The chain is built from TRGV3 and TRGJ1 or TRGJ2. Germline CDR1 is VTNTFY and CDR2 is YDVSTARD (reference sequence). The CDR3 loop spans 14 amino acids. The CDR3 here is CATWGRHWGKRKLF. CDR3 DNA sequence: TGTGCCACCTGGGGCAGGCATTGGGGGAAGAGGAAACTCTTT.

This clone was observed a few times. The chain employs TRGV9 and TRGJP2. The CDR3 is 15 residues long. CDR1 and CDR2 (germline): GITISATS, ISYDGTV (reference sequence). J was trimmed by 6 bases and V by 2 bases; bases with no gene match: 9. CDR3: CALWEAYMGDWIKTF. DNA for the CDR3: TGTGCCTTGTGGGAGGCCTATATGGGTGATTGGATCAAGACGTTT.